This T cell receptor (beta chain) was observed in a study of blood T cells in healthy people across ages. The CDR3 is 13 residues long. Looked up from germline, CDR1 is MNHNS and CDR2 is SASEGT. Trimming cost V 8 bases and J 1 base; bases outside gene matches: 3. This clonotype was seen only a few times. Its antigen is unidentified. Study-level findings and limits: PBMCs went unsorted, and a conclusive naive versus antigen-experienced comparison was therefore prevented. There was no known CMV status for donors, so expanded clonotype changes were possibly confounded.

Sample-barcoded 5' priming and a J-beta primer mix drove a second PCR of about 6 to 11 cycles. TCRdb reprocessed the 5' RACE reads with MiXCR, giving one entry per CDR3 protein. This table has 1.5 million to 2 million distinct CDR3 sequences, about 50% appearing once. This sequence originates from a woman aged 40 to 49 in good health. The specimen was blood. The genes are TRBV6-1 and TRBJ2-3; 7 positions agree with TRBD1. Here the CDR3 reads CASATGRTDTQYF. CDR3 in DNA: TGTGCCAGCGCGACAGGGCGCACAGATACGCAGTATTTT.